These T cell receptor beta chains were read from a single sample in a study of blood T cell repertoires in COVID-19. Clones were sequenced by immunoSEQ multiplex PCR, and TCRdb holds only the in-frame ones, with some missing. Of 250,000 to 300,000 clones in the sample, over 80% were seen once. Sample: PBMCs or T cells enriched from blood (not recorded which). The receptors shown here come from a human donor in a cohort exposed to, infected with or recovered from COVID-19 (not recorded which). The donor label of this sample is uncertain. The CDR3 runs from the conserved cysteine through the conserved F or W. Fields, in order: V gene, D gene, J gene, clone size, CDR3 protein, CDR3 DNA. The D gene is left open where the match is weak. Clone size is stated in some rows and not others, as once, few, many or a class when expanded.

v_call: TRBV7-2
d_call: .
j_call: TRBJ1-2
clone_size: few
cdr3_aa: CASRRDRRQYGYTF
cdr3_nt: TGTGCCAGCAGGCGAGACAGGAGGCAATATGGCTACACCTTC

v_call: TRBV13
d_call: .
j_call: TRBJ1-3
clone_size: .
cdr3_aa: CASSLFGRAGGNTIYF
cdr3_nt: TGTGCCAGCAGCTTATTTGGAAGGGCGGGAGGAAACACCATATATTTT

v_call: TRBV30
d_call: .
j_call: TRBJ2-3
clone_size: .
cdr3_aa: CAWSGQPTDTQYF
cdr3_nt: TGTGCCTGGAGTGGACAGCCCACAGATACGCAGTATTTT

v_call: TRBV6-5
d_call: .
j_call: TRBJ2-2
clone_size: .
cdr3_aa: CASSSLGGSNTGELFF
cdr3_nt: TGTGCCAGCAGTTCGCTGGGGGGTTCGAACACCGGGGAGCTGTTTTTT

v_call: TRBV12-3/TRBV12-4
d_call: .
j_call: TRBJ2-5
clone_size: .
cdr3_aa: CASRPSAQETQYF
cdr3_nt: TGTGCCAGCAGACCGAGCGCCCAAGAGACCCAGTACTTC

v_call: TRBV19
d_call: TRBD1
j_call: TRBJ1-6
clone_size: .
cdr3_aa: CASQTGAEHSPLHF
cdr3_nt: TGTGCCAGCCAGACAGGGGCGGAGCATTCACCCCTCCACTTT

v_call: TRBV6-5
d_call: .
j_call: TRBJ1-5
clone_size: .
cdr3_aa: CASSYSLQGRDQPQHF
cdr3_nt: TGTGCCAGCAGTTACTCCTTGCAGGGGAGAGATCAGCCCCAGCATTTT

v_call: TRBV12-3/TRBV12-4
d_call: .
j_call: TRBJ1-2
clone_size: .
cdr3_aa: CASSLEGHYGYTF
cdr3_nt: TGTGCCAGCAGTTTGGAGGGGCACTATGGCTACACCTTC

v_call: TRBV18
d_call: TRBD1
j_call: TRBJ2-3
clone_size: .
cdr3_aa: CASSPYGTASTDTQYF
cdr3_nt: TGTGCCAGCTCACCTTATGGGACAGCTAGCACAGATACGCAGTATTTT

v_call: TRBV5-1
d_call: TRBD1
j_call: TRBJ1-6
clone_size: .
cdr3_aa: CASSPETGTHNSPLHF
cdr3_nt: TGCGCCAGCAGCCCAGAGACAGGGACCCATAATTCACCCCTCCACTTT

v_call: TRBV7-9
d_call: TRBD1
j_call: TRBJ1-1
clone_size: .
cdr3_aa: CASTGQAVTEAFF
cdr3_nt: TGTGCCAGCACAGGACAGGCGGTCACTGAAGCTTTCTTT

v_call: TRBV23-1
d_call: .
j_call: TRBJ1-5
clone_size: .
cdr3_aa: CASSQSQGNQPQHF
cdr3_nt: TGCGCCAGCAGTCAATCCCAGGGCAATCAGCCCCAGCATTTT

v_call: TRBV7-2
d_call: TRBD1
j_call: TRBJ1-3
clone_size: .
cdr3_aa: CASSLDRASGNTIYF
cdr3_nt: TGTGCCAGCAGCCTGGACAGGGCCTCTGGAAACACCATATATTTT

v_call: TRBV6-4
d_call: .
j_call: TRBJ1-1
clone_size: .
cdr3_aa: CASRSGAEAFF
cdr3_nt: TGTGCCAGCAGATCAGGGGCTGAAGCTTTCTTT

v_call: TRBV9
d_call: .
j_call: TRBJ1-2
clone_size: .
cdr3_aa: CASSVERDTGYTF
cdr3_nt: TGTGCCAGCAGCGTAGAACGGGACACTGGCTACACCTTC

v_call: TRBV5-1
d_call: TRBD1
j_call: TRBJ2-7
clone_size: .
cdr3_aa: CASSPGQGGREQYF
cdr3_nt: TGCGCCAGCAGCCCGGGACAGGGTGGGAGGGAGCAGTACTTC

v_call: TRBV7-8
d_call: .
j_call: TRBJ1-1
clone_size: .
cdr3_aa: CASSLGTAYTEAFF
cdr3_nt: TGTGCCAGCAGCTTAGGGACAGCTTACACTGAAGCTTTCTTT

v_call: TRBV4-1
d_call: .
j_call: TRBJ1-3
clone_size: .
cdr3_aa: CASSQPQRSGNTIYF
cdr3_nt: TGCGCCAGCAGCCAGCCACAGAGATCTGGAAACACCATATATTTT

v_call: TRBV11-2
d_call: .
j_call: TRBJ1-1
clone_size: .
cdr3_aa: CASSPALGGRNTEAFF
cdr3_nt: TGTGCCAGCAGCCCAGCCCTCGGAGGGCGGAACACTGAAGCTTTCTTT

v_call: TRBV20-1
d_call: TRBD2
j_call: TRBJ2-5
clone_size: .
cdr3_aa: CSASVLAGGGETQYF
cdr3_nt: TGCAGTGCTAGTGTACTAGCGGGGGGGGGAGAGACCCAGTACTTC

v_call: TRBV19
d_call: TRBD1
j_call: TRBJ1-1
clone_size: .
cdr3_aa: CASNMQGANTEAFF
cdr3_nt: TGTGCCAGTAATATGCAGGGGGCGAACACTGAAGCTTTCTTT

v_call: TRBV15
d_call: TRBD1
j_call: TRBJ1-2
clone_size: .
cdr3_aa: CATSRETGPYGYTF
cdr3_nt: TGTGCCACCAGCAGAGAGACAGGGCCCTATGGCTACACCTTC

v_call: TRBV5-1
d_call: .
j_call: TRBJ1-2
clone_size: .
cdr3_aa: CASSLGQRTANYGYTF
cdr3_nt: TGCGCCAGCAGCTTGGGCCAACGGACAGCTAACTATGGCTACACCTTC

v_call: TRBV6-5
d_call: .
j_call: TRBJ2-7
clone_size: .
cdr3_aa: CASTFRRGAEQYF
cdr3_nt: TGTGCCAGCACCTTTCGGAGGGGCGCCGAGCAGTACTTC

v_call: TRBV10-3
d_call: .
j_call: TRBJ1-2
clone_size: .
cdr3_aa: CAISEERDGYTF
cdr3_nt: TGTGCCATCAGTGAGGAGAGGGATGGCTACACCTTC

v_call: TRBV4-3
d_call: .
j_call: TRBJ1-1
clone_size: .
cdr3_aa: CASSQGVVWYEEGATEAFF
cdr3_nt: TGCGCCAGCAGCCAAGGGGTCGTATGGTACGAGGAAGGAGCGACTGAAGCTTTCTTT

v_call: TRBV10-3
d_call: .
j_call: TRBJ1-1
clone_size: .
cdr3_aa: CAISADTGSTEAFF
cdr3_nt: TGTGCCATCAGTGCTGACACTGGGAGCACTGAAGCTTTCTTT

v_call: TRBV3-1/TRBV3-2
d_call: TRBD1
j_call: TRBJ2-7
clone_size: few
cdr3_aa: CASSPRNRGSYEQYF
cdr3_nt: TGTGCCAGCAGCCCTCGGAACAGGGGCTCCTACGAGCAGTACTTC

v_call: TRBV21-1
d_call: .
j_call: TRBJ2-7
clone_size: .
cdr3_aa: CASSNGGLAGGRDYEQYF
cdr3_nt: TGTGCCAGCAGCAACGGGGGACTAGCGGGGGGGAGGGACTACGAGCAGTACTTC

v_call: TRBV6-2/TRBV6-3
d_call: TRBD2
j_call: TRBJ2-2
clone_size: .
cdr3_aa: CASSRTSGGVHTGELFF
cdr3_nt: TGTGCCAGCAGTAGGACTAGCGGGGGGGTCCACACCGGGGAGCTGTTTTTT

v_call: TRBV6-2/TRBV6-3
d_call: .
j_call: TRBJ1-2
clone_size: .
cdr3_aa: CASSYRDYGYTF
cdr3_nt: TGTGCCAGCAGTTACCGGGACTATGGCTACACCTTC

v_call: TRBV5-8
d_call: .
j_call: TRBJ1-1
clone_size: .
cdr3_aa: CASSSDKNTEAFF
cdr3_nt: TGTGCCAGCAGCTCGGACAAGAACACTGAAGCTTTCTTT

v_call: TRBV6-5
d_call: TRBD1
j_call: TRBJ1-1
clone_size: .
cdr3_aa: CASTDRVKTEAFF
cdr3_nt: TGTGCCAGCACCGACAGGGTGAAGACTGAAGCTTTCTTT

v_call: TRBV5-6
d_call: TRBD2
j_call: TRBJ2-1
clone_size: .
cdr3_aa: CASSLEGLVFYNEQFF
cdr3_nt: TGTGCCAGCAGCTTGGAGGGACTAGTCTTCTACAATGAGCAGTTCTTC

v_call: TRBV27
d_call: .
j_call: TRBJ2-7
clone_size: .
cdr3_aa: CASSLPGSYEQYF
cdr3_nt: TGTGCCAGCAGTTTACCAGGGTCCTACGAGCAGTACTTC

v_call: TRBV30
d_call: .
j_call: TRBJ1-1
clone_size: .
cdr3_aa: CAWSVLLDTEAFF
cdr3_nt: TGTGCCTGGAGTGTACTACTAGACACTGAAGCTTTCTTT

v_call: TRBV7-8
d_call: TRBD1
j_call: TRBJ2-7
clone_size: .
cdr3_aa: CASSLVQGAHEQYF
cdr3_nt: TGTGCCAGCAGCTTGGTACAGGGGGCCCACGAGCAGTACTTC

v_call: TRBV5-1
d_call: TRBD1
j_call: TRBJ1-2
clone_size: .
cdr3_aa: CASSLRGPGGYTF
cdr3_nt: TGCGCCAGCAGCCTAAGGGGGCCGGGGGGCTACACCTTC

v_call: TRBV11-2
d_call: .
j_call: TRBJ1-1
clone_size: .
cdr3_aa: CASSPMEGTEAFF
cdr3_nt: TGTGCCAGCAGCCCGATGGAGGGCACTGAAGCTTTCTTT

v_call: TRBV2
d_call: .
j_call: TRBJ2-1
clone_size: .
cdr3_aa: CASREEVLSNEQFF
cdr3_nt: TGTGCCAGCAGAGAGGAGGTCCTCTCCAATGAGCAGTTCTTC

v_call: TRBV9
d_call: .
j_call: TRBJ2-3
clone_size: .
cdr3_aa: CASSVSGSTDTQYF
cdr3_nt: TGTGCCAGCAGCGTAAGCGGAAGCACAGATACGCAGTATTTT

v_call: TRBV7-3
d_call: .
j_call: TRBJ2-1
clone_size: .
cdr3_aa: CASSPFQGVSYNEQFF
cdr3_nt: TGTGCCAGCAGCCCCTTTCAAGGGGTCTCCTACAATGAGCAGTTCTTC

v_call: TRBV5-1
d_call: .
j_call: TRBJ1-5
clone_size: .
cdr3_aa: CASSLSTGGNQPQHF
cdr3_nt: TGCGCCAGCAGCTTGTCTACAGGCGGCAATCAGCCCCAGCATTTT

v_call: TRBV5-4
d_call: .
j_call: TRBJ1-2
clone_size: once
cdr3_aa: CASRRGDGYTF
cdr3_nt: TGTGCCAGTAGGCGGGGGGATGGCTACACCTTC